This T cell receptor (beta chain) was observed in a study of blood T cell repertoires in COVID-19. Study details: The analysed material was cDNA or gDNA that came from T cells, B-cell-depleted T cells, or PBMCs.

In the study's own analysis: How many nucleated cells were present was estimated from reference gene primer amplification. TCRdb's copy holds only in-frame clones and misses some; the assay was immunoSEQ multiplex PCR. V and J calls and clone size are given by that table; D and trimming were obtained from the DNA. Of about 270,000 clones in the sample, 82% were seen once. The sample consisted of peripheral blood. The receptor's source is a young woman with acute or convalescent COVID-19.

CDR3 residues: CASSITPDRREKLFF. The CDR3 nucleotides read TGTGCCAGTAGTATAACCCCGGACAGGAGGGAAAAACTGTTTTTT. V usage is TRBV19 and J usage is TRBJ1-4; 7 bases fit TRBD1. The length of the CDR3 is 15 residues. V shed 2 bases and J 8 bases; nucleotides not matched to a gene: 8. Germline CDR1 reads LNHDA; CDR2 reads SQIVND (reference sequence).